This entry is about one T cell receptor beta chain. The method was immunoSEQ multiplex PCR; TCRdb's version includes in-frame clones alone and lacks a portion of them. In the table there are about 62,000 clones, 70% to 90% of which are singletons. This record comes from a study of T cell repertoires in ileal Crohn's disease. Study as a whole: At postoperative colonoscopy, neoterminal ileum biopsies were taken as M6.

As to time point: neoterminal ileum biopsy at postoperative endoscopy, about 6 months after surgery. The sequence came from an adult with Crohn's disease. Sequencing input: ileal tissue.

The CDR3 DNA follows: TGTGCCACCAGACAGAGCTCTGGAAACACCATATATTTT. Protein: CATRQSSGNTIYF. The V call is TRBV15, the J call TRBJ1-3; D gene ambiguous. There are 13 residues in the CDR3. Germline lookup yields CDR1 LNHNV and CDR2 YYDKDF (reference sequence). V lost 6 bases, J lost 0 bases, and 6 bases lay in between.